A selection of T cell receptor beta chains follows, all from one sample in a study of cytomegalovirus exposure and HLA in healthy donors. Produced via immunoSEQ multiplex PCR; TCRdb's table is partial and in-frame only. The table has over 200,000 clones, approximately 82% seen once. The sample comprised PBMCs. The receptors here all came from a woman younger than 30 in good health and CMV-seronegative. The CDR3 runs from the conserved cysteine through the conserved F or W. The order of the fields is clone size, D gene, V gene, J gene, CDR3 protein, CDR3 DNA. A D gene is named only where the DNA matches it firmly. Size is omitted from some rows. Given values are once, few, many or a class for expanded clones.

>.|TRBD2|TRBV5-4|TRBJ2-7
CASSRGTSGGRSYEQYF
TGTGCCAGCAGCAGGGGGACTAGCGGGGGACGCTCCTACGAGCAGTACTTC
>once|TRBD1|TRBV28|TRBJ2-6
CASSLLGQLSGANVLTF
TGTGCCAGCAGTTTATTGGGACAGTTATCTGGGGCCAACGTCCTGACTTTC
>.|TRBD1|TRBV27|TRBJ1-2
CASSLRGQGVYGYTF
TGTGCCAGCAGTTTGAGGGGACAGGGTGTCTATGGCTACACCTTC
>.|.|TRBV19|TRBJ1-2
CASSRRAGYGYTF
TGTGCCAGTAGTAGGAGGGCAGGGTACGGCTACACCTTC
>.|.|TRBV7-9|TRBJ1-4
CASSPISSRLATNEKLFF
TGTGCCAGCAGCCCGATCTCTTCGAGGCTAGCAACTAATGAAAAACTGTTTTTT
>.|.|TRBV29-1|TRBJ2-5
CSVAGLPRETQYF
TGCAGCGTTGCGGGACTGCCAAGGGAGACCCAGTACTTC
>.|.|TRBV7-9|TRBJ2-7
CASSANRARGPLEQYF
TGTGCCAGCAGCGCGAACAGGGCGCGCGGTCCGTTGGAGCAGTACTTC
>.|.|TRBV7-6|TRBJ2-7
CASSPTDTPYEQYF
TGTGCCAGCAGCCCGACAGACACCCCCTACGAGCAGTACTTC
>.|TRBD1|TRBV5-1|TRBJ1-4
CASSNTGDEKLFF
TGCGCCAGCAGTAATACAGGGGATGAAAAACTGTTTTTT
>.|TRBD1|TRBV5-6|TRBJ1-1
CASSLGETGGIAFF
TGTGCCAGCAGCTTGGGAGAAACAGGGGGGATAGCTTTCTTT
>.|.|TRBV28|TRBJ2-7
CASSLVGYEQYF
TGTGCCAGCAGTTTAGTGGGCTACGAGCAGTACTTC
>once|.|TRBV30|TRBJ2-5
CAWSQPSETQYF
TGTGCCTGGAGTCAGCCGTCAGAGACCCAGTACTTC
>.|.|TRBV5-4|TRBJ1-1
CASSSEDKLGTEAFF
TGTGCCAGCAGCTCAGAAGATAAACTAGGCACTGAAGCTTTCTTT
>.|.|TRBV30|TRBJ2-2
CAWSVLGKQNTGELFF
TGTGCCTGGAGTGTACTGGGGAAACAGAACACCGGGGAGCTGTTTTTT
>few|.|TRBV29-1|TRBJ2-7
CSVAGQTYEQYF
TGCAGCGTTGCCGGACAGACCTACGAGCAGTACTTC
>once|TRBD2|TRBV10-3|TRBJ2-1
CAIGSTSGRPNMVNEQFF
TGTGCCATAGGGTCGACTAGCGGGAGACCTAACATGGTCAATGAGCAGTTCTTC
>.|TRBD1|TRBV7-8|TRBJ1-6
CASSFRTGPPLHF
TGTGCCAGCAGCTTCCGGACAGGGCCACCCCTCCACTTT
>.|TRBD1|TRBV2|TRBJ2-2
CASTQETGANTGELFF
TGTGCCAGCACCCAAGAGACAGGGGCGAACACCGGGGAGCTGTTTTTT
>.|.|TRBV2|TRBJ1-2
CASIGYGYGYTF
TGTGCCAGCATTGGGTACGGATATGGCTACACCTTC
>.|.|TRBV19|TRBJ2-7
CASSLQGPWDEQYF
TGTGCCAGTAGTCTTCAGGGTCCTTGGGACGAGCAGTACTTC
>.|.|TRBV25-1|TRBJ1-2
CASSEQRGAGYTF
TGTGCCAGCAGTGAGCAGAGAGGGGCTGGCTACACCTTC
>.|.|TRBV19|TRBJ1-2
CASSPPLGGYTF
TGTGCCAGTAGTCCGCCGTTGGGGGGCTACACCTTC
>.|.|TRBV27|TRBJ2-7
CASSPGPDYEQYF
TGTGCCAGCTCCCCCGGCCCCGACTACGAGCAGTACTTC
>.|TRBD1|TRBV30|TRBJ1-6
CAGRQGASSPLHF
TGTGCCGGCAGACAGGGGGCGAGTTCACCCCTCCACTTT
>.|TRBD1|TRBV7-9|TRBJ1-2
CASSWTGVNYGYTF
TGTGCCAGCAGTTGGACAGGGGTAAACTATGGCTACACCTTC